Each of the 31 T cell receptor beta chains below was sequenced from the same sample in a study of shared clonotypes between healthy human individuals. Here immunoSEQ multiplex PCR was the method, and the copy in TCRdb shows in-frame clones only, minus some. The sample holds around 2.1 million clones; around 95% are singletons and the top ten take around 0.13%. The source material was naive CD4+ T cells sorted from blood. The subset: CD45RA+ positively selected. The receptor source for this set is a man aged 18 to 35 in good health.

The J gene is TRBJ2-5, the V gene TRBV19, with 10 bases that match TRBD2. After removal of 3 bases from V and 2 bases from J, the junction contained 9 bases not matched to a gene. Germline CDR1 is LNHDA and CDR2 is SQIVND (reference sequence). The CDR3 runs 17 residues. CDR3 residues: CASSISGGLAVQETQYF. CDR3 nucleotide sequence: TGTGCCAGTAGTATTAGTGGAGGACTAGCGGTACAAGAGACCCAGTACTTC. Variable domain in full (rest from reference TRBV19 and TRBJ2-5): DGGITQSPKYLFRKEGQNVTLSCEQNLNHDAMYWYRQDPGQGLRLIYYSQIVNDFQKGDIAEGYSVSREKKESFPLTVTSAQKNPTAFYLCASSISGGLAVQETQYFGPGTRLLVL.

V usage is TRBV15 and J usage is TRBJ1-3; D is unresolved. Germline V gene data show CDR1 as LNHNV and CDR2 as YYDKDF (reference sequence). CDR3 length: 16 residues. The V end lost 0 bases, the J end lost 4 bases, and 13 bases lay between the germline ends. CDR3 DNA sequence: TGTGCCACCAGCAGAGAGGCGGGCCTTATCGGAAACACCATATATTTT. This codes for CATSREAGLIGNTIYF.

The CDR3 nucleotides are TGTGCCAGCAGTACACAGGTATGGGGCAATCAGCCCCAGCATTTT. This encodes CASSTQVWGNQPQHF. V gene TRBV6-1 combines with J gene TRBJ1-5, with D possibly being TRBD1 (5 bases). The CDR3 covers 15 residues. Germline lookup yields CDR1 MNHNS and CDR2 SASEGT. Deletions cut 5 bases from V and 2 bases from J, with 13 bases between.

The count of this clone is one. V is TRBV2 and J is TRBJ2-2, with 9 bases identical to TRBD1. V dropped 5 bases and J dropped 6; count of bases not matched to a gene: 16. There are 18 residues in the CDR3. Germline V gene lookup returns CDR1 SNHLY and CDR2 FYNNEI. In DNA form, the CDR3 reads TGTGCCAGCAGTCTAGTCCGAATCGGGACAGGGAGTGCCGGGGAGCTGTTTTTT. It is translated as CASSLVRIGTGSAGELFF.

This rearrangement joins TRBV12-5 to TRBJ2-7, with TRBD1 matching 8 bases. CDR1 and CDR2 from the germline V gene are LGHNT and FRNRAP. The J segment lost 5 bases and the V segment lost 3 bases, leaving 6 bases of the junction unmatched. The CDR3 runs 14 residues. CDR3: CASGFRGRDDEQYF. The CDR3 DNA follows: TGTGCTAGTGGTTTCAGGGGGCGTGACGACGAGCAGTACTTC.

The CDR3 bases are TGTGCCAGCAGCTTAATGGCGGGAGGGCCTCGTGAGCAGTACTTC. It translates to CASSLMAGGPREQYF. The J gene is TRBJ2-7, the V gene TRBV11-2; 9 positions agree with TRBD2. The germline V gene has CDR1 SGHAT and CDR2 FQNNGV. J was trimmed by 7 bases and V by 2 bases; bases with no gene match: 9. CDR3 length: 15 residues.

This rearrangement joins TRBV6-5 to TRBJ2-3; 7 nucleotides match TRBD2. V lost 6 bases to trimming and J lost 5 bases; unmatched junction nucleotides: 8. Germline-derived CDR1 and CDR2 are MNHEY and SVGAGI. The CDR3 totals 14 residues. CDR3 region: CASSRLSGGDTQYF. DNA of the CDR3: TGTGCCAGCAGCCGTCTCTCGGGGGGAGATACGCAGTATTTT.

The rearrangement joins TRBV10-3 to TRBJ1-5; D might be TRBD1 (6 bases). Germline values: CDR1 ENHRY, CDR2 SYGVKD. The CDR3 has 16 residues. V gave up 2 bases and J gave up 1 base, with 12 bases separating them. CDR3 nucleotides: TGTGCCATCAGTGAGAGGGGGGGTATAAGCAATCAGCCCCAGCATTTT. Protein: CAISERGGISNQPQHF.

The V call is TRBV19, the J call TRBJ2-2; 10 bases are a match to TRBD2. V lost 5 bases and J lost 8; bases outside the gene matches: 8. The CDR3 length is 15 residues. From germline, CDR1 is LNHDA and CDR2 SQIVND (reference sequence). Here the CDR3 reads CASSVVAGGSGELFF. CDR3 DNA sequence: TGTGCCAGTAGTGTCGTAGCGGGAGGATCTGGGGAGCTGTTTTTT.

The chain has TRBV6-5 and TRBJ1-2; no clear D. The CDR3 is 14 residues long. With 6 bases removed from V and 2 bases from J, the gap between germline ends came to 13 bases. The germline V gene encodes CDR1 MNHEY and CDR2 SVGAGI. Written as DNA, the CDR3 is TGTGCCAGCAGCAAACTGGGCAGAAACTATGGCTACACCTTC. The encoded protein is CASSKLGRNYGYTF.

The gene calls are TRBV2 and TRBJ1-1; D is unresolved. Looked up from germline, CDR1 is SNHLY and CDR2 is FYNNEI. Deletions cut 0 bases from V and 2 bases from J, with 10 bases between. This CDR3 spans 15 amino acids. The CDR3 protein is CASSEAMTSNTEAFF. Here the CDR3 DNA reads TGTGCCAGCAGTGAAGCGATGACCTCTAACACTGAAGCTTTCTTT.

This sequence joins TRBV14 and TRBJ1-3; D is undetermined. Germline V gives CDR1 SGHDN, CDR2 FVKESK. Deletions cut 0 bases from V and 2 bases from J, with 14 bases between. The CDR3 runs to 17 residues. For the CDR3, the DNA is TGTGCCAGCAGCCAAGATCAAGGTTTTTTAACTGGAAACACCATATATTTT. Its protein is CASSQDQGFLTGNTIYF.

The CDR3 is CASRTGSSRRWSYNSPLHF. The CDR3 DNA reads TGTGCCAGCAGAACAGGGTCCTCTCGGAGGTGGTCCTATAATTCACCCCTCCACTTT. V usage is TRBV28 and J usage is TRBJ1-6; maybe TRBD1 (6 bases). CDR3 length: 19 amino acids. The germline V gene has CDR1 MDHEN and CDR2 SYDVKM. V lost 6 bases and J 1 base, leaving 22 bases between the germline ends.

The chain combines TRBV7-2 with TRBJ2-1; TRBD2 aligns across 7 bases. J lost 7 bases, V lost 7 bases, and 16 bases had no gene match. CDR3 length: 16 amino acids. Germline CDR1 reads SGHTA; CDR2 reads FQGNSA. CDR3 nucleotides: TGTGCCAGCACCTCGTGGGCTACTAGCGCAGGAAATGAGCAGTTCTTC. As protein: CASTSWATSAGNEQFF.

The rearrangement links TRBV9 to TRBJ2-7; D remains ambiguous. The V end lost 0 bases, the J end lost 5 bases, and 21 bases lay between the germline ends. Germline loops: CDR1 SGDLS, CDR2 YYNGEE. The CDR3 extends over 17 amino acids. CDR3 protein: CASSVAKDLPVSNEQYF. The CDR3 coding sequence is TGTGCCAGCAGCGTAGCGAAGGACCTACCCGTAAGCAACGAGCAGTACTTC.

The chain carries TRBV27 and TRBJ2-2; unclear D gene. Germline CDR1 and CDR2: MNHEY and SMNVEV (reference sequence). V lost 5 bases and J 4 bases, leaving 11 bases between the germline ends. The CDR3 length is 14 residues. The CDR3 DNA is TGTGCCAGCAGTCTCCCCCCGGGCACCGGGGAGCTGTTTTTT. It yields the protein CASSLPPGTGELFF.

V and J are TRBV12-5 and TRBJ2-7, with 13 bases lining up with TRBD2. The germline V gene has CDR1 LGHNT and CDR2 FRNRAP. Trimming at V came to 1 base and at J to 1 base, leaving 4 bases not matched to a gene. The length of the CDR3 is 17 residues. The CDR3 region has the DNA TGTGCTAGTGGTTTGGGGACTAGCGGGAGTCTTTCCTACGAGCAGTACTTC. This encodes CASGLGTSGSLSYEQYF. The variable domain in full, with the rest retrieved from reference TRBV12-5 and TRBJ2-7, is DARVTQTPRHKVTEMGQEVTMRCQPILGHNTVFWYRQTMMQGLELLAYFRNRAPLDDSGMPKDRFSAEMPDATLATLKIQPSEPRDSAVYFCASGLGTSGSLSYEQYFGPGTRLTVT.

The gene calls are TRBV9 and TRBJ2-3, with 9 bases fitting TRBD2. The CDR3 totals 16 residues. Germline values: CDR1 SGDLS, CDR2 YYNGEE. The trim removed 2 bases at V and 3 bases at J, leaving 7 bases unmatched. The CDR3 DNA reads TGTGCCAGCAGCGTGACAGATAGCGGGAGAACAGATACGCAGTATTTT. Protein: CASSVTDSGRTDTQYF.

The chain combines TRBV18 with TRBJ2-2, with D perhaps assigned TRBD1 or TRBD2 (6 bases each). The CDR3 is 17 residues long. Trimming left V 3 bases short and J 2 bases short, with 16 bases between. The germline gives CDR1 KGHSH, CDR2 LQKENI. The DNA for the CDR3 is TGTGCCAGCTCACCGCCAAATACAGGGACTAACACCGGGGAGCTGTTTTTT. It encodes CASSPPNTGTNTGELFF.

The chain couples TRBV7-2 to TRBJ1-5; D may be TRBD1 (6 bases). CDR1 SGHTA and CDR2 FQGNSA come from the germline V gene. V was shortened by 4 bases and J by 6 bases, with 13 bases between the two germline ends. This CDR3 spans 14 amino acids. This chain's CDR3 is CASSSISRGQPQHF. DNA of the CDR3: TGTGCCAGCAGCTCGATATCCAGGGGTCAGCCCCAGCATTTT. Full variable domain (remainder filled in from reference TRBV7-2 and TRBJ1-5): GAGVSQSPSNKVTEKGKDVELRCDPISGHTALYWYRQSLGQGLEFLIYFQGNSAPDKSGLPSDRFSAERTGGSVSTLTIQRTQQEDSAVYLCASSSISRGQPQHFGDGTRLSIL.

The genes are TRBV28 and TRBJ1-5; tentatively, D is TRBD1 (6 bases). This CDR3 is 14 amino acids long. Between the trimmed V and J ends, which lost 2 bases and 6 bases, there was a span of 11 bases. Per the germline V gene, CDR1 is MDHEN and CDR2 is SYDVKM. CDR3: CASSLQGLAQPQHF. In DNA, the CDR3 is TGTGCCAGCAGTTTACAGGGGTTGGCTCAGCCCCAGCATTTT.

The chain recombines TRBV27 with TRBJ1-6; 7 positions agree with TRBD1. The trim removed 4 bases at V and 8 bases at J, leaving 2 bases unmatched. There are 13 residues in the CDR3. Germline V lookup: CDR1 MNHEY, CDR2 SMNVEV (reference sequence). CDR3 in DNA: TGTGCCAGCAGTTCCAGGGGGGATTCACCCCTCCACTTT. Its protein is CASSSRGDSPLHF.

The chain is built from TRBV30 and TRBJ2-7; D is possibly TRBD2 (6 bases). The V and J ends lost 1 base and 0 bases respectively, with 16 bases between them. CDR1 and CDR2 (germline): GTSNPN, SVGIG (reference sequence). The length of the CDR3 is 16 residues. The CDR3 DNA reads TGTGCCTGGAGTGGATCCGTTTGGGGGGACTCCTACGAGCAGTACTTC. It translates to CAWSGSVWGDSYEQYF. The full variable domain, rest sourced from reference TRBV30 and TRBJ2-7, is SQTIHQWPATLVQPVGSPLSLECTVEGTSNPNLYWYRQAAGRGLQLLFYSVGIGQISSEVPQNLSASRPQDRQFILSSKKLLLSDSGFYLCAWSGSVWGDSYEQYFGPGTRLTVT.

This chain joins TRBV5-1 and TRBJ2-7, with D unclear. CDR1 and CDR2 from the germline V gene are SGHRS and YFSETQ. The CDR3 has 14 amino acids. Trimming removed 4 bases from V and 4 bases from J, with 15 bases in between. The CDR3 spells CASSPIPFSYEQYF. The CDR3 coding sequence is TGCGCCAGCAGCCCGATCCCCTTCTCTTACGAGCAGTACTTC. The full variable domain, with the rest looked up from reference TRBV5-1 and TRBJ2-7, is KAGVTQTPRYLIKTRGQQVTLSCSPISGHRSVSWYQQTPGQGLQFLFEYFSETQRNKGNFPGRFSGRQFSNSRSEMNVSTLELGDSALYLCASSPIPFSYEQYFGPGTRLTVT.

Here the CDR3 reads CASSNILAFLADTQYF. The CDR3 nucleotides are TGTGCCAGCAGCAACATACTAGCATTTTTGGCCGATACGCAGTATTTT. The chain uses TRBV7-9 and TRBJ2-3; D perhaps matches TRBD2 (6 bases). The CDR3 runs to 16 residues. Between the trimmed V and J ends, which lost 5 bases and 6 bases, there was a span of 21 bases. Germline V gene data show CDR1 as SEHNR and CDR2 as FQNEAQ (reference sequence).

The J gene is TRBJ2-2, the V gene TRBV28; 7 bases match TRBD1. Losses at the gene ends were 4 bases for V and 4 bases for J; bases not matched to a gene: 6. Germline CDR1 reads MDHEN; CDR2 reads SYDVKM. The CDR3 consists of 15 residues. The CDR3 is CASSYGDSSTGELFF. DNA of the CDR3: TGTGCCAGCAGTTATGGGGACAGCAGCACCGGGGAGCTGTTTTTT.

CDR3 amino acids: CASSLIAGVYEQYF. The CDR3 region has the DNA TGTGCCAGCAGCTTAATCGCCGGAGTCTACGAGCAGTACTTC. The chain links TRBV7-8 to TRBJ2-7; D is ambiguous. Germline values: CDR1 SGHVS, CDR2 FQNEAQ. V was clipped by 2 bases and J by 3 bases, with 11 bases between them. The CDR3 spans 14 residues.

The rearrangement joins TRBV19 to TRBJ2-7; unclear D gene. Trimming left V 3 bases short and J 2 bases short, with 8 bases between. The V gene's germline CDR1 is LNHDA and CDR2 SQIVND (reference sequence). This CDR3 region has 13 residues. In DNA, the CDR3 is TGTGCCAGTAGTATCTCTGCGACCTACGAGCAGTACTTC. Translation: CASSISATYEQYF.

V usage is TRBV10-3 and J usage is TRBJ2-3; 11 nucleotides agree with TRBD2. The CDR3 is made up of 15 amino acids. Germline CDR1 reads ENHRY; CDR2 reads SYGVKD. The trim removed 9 bases at V and 0 bases at J, leaving 5 bases unmatched. CDR3 sequence reads: CAIRLAGSSTDTQYF. CDR3 sequence (DNA): TGTGCCATAAGACTAGCGGGGAGTAGCACAGATACGCAGTATTTT.

The count of this clone is one. This chain links TRBV6-1 with TRBJ1-1; 8 bases agree with TRBD1. After removal of 6 bases from V and 5 bases from J, the junction contained 11 bases not matched to a gene. The CDR3 totals 15 residues. The germline V gene encodes CDR1 MNHNS and CDR2 SASEGT. CDR3 nucleotide sequence: TGTGCCAGCAGCCGGACAGGGACGCTGGCAACTGAAGCTTTCTTT. Encoded protein: CASSRTGTLATEAFF.

The chain recombines TRBV2 with TRBJ2-1; 10 nucleotides align to TRBD1. The V gene's germline CDR1 is SNHLY and CDR2 FYNNEI. Germline trimming cut 5 bases from V and 8 bases from J; bases unmatched to any gene: 9. This CDR3 is 15 amino acids long. The CDR3 DNA follows: TGTGCCAGCAGTTCGAGACAGGGGGCGGTGTATGAGCAGTTCTTC. Encoded protein: CASSSRQGAVYEQFF.